This TCR beta chain was retrieved from a study of T cell responses to AZD1222 COVID-19 vaccine. J gave up 0 bases and V 6 bases, and 6 bases lay outside the gene matches. CDR1 and CDR2 (germline): MDHEN, SYDVKM. CDR3 length: 15 residues. TCRdb keeps only in-frame clones here, not all; method: immunoSEQ multiplex PCR. Seen here are under 40,000 clones, roughly nine tenths observed once, and the top ten hold 7%. This chain uses TRBV28 with TRBJ1-2, with 8 nucleotides matching TRBD1. This specimen was peripheral blood, taken on day 0 of AZD1222 vaccination. The TCR comes from an adult in good health. CDR3 sequence: CASSLLDRANYGYTF. The DNA of the CDR3 is TGTGCCAGCAGCCTCCTGGACAGGGCTAACTATGGCTACACCTTC.